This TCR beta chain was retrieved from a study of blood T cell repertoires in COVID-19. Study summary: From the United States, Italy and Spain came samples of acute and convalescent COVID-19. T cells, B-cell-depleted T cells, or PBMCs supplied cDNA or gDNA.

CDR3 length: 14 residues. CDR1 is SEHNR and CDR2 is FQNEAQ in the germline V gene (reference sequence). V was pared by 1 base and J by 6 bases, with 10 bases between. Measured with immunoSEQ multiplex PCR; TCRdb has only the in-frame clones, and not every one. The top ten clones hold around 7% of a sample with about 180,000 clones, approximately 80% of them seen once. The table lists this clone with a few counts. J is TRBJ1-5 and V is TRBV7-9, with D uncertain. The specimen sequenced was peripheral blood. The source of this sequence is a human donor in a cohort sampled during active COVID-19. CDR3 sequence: CASSLGPGSQPQHF. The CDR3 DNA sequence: TGTGCCAGCAGCTTAGGTCCGGGAAGTCAGCCCCAGCATTTT.